Reported below is one T cell receptor beta chain. Assay: immunoSEQ multiplex PCR; the TCRdb copy retains only in-frame clones and omits some. This table has tens of thousands of clones, around 85% appearing once. The CDR3 contains 17 residues. The V gene lost 1 base and the J gene lost 0 bases, with 14 bases spanning the gap. Germline V gene data show CDR1 as SGHNT and CDR2 as YENEEA. This entry comes from a study of blood T cell repertoires in COVID-19. Study information: From T cells, B-cell-depleted T cells, or PBMCs came the material, which was cDNA or gDNA.

The sequenced sample was peripheral blood. J is TRBJ2-3 and V is TRBV11-3; D is undetermined. The clonotype originates from a man aged 55 to 70 with acute or convalescent COVID-19. The CDR3 spells CASSLALGPTSTDTQYF. In DNA form, the CDR3 reads TGTGCCAGCAGCTTAGCATTAGGCCCGACAAGCACAGATACGCAGTATTTT.